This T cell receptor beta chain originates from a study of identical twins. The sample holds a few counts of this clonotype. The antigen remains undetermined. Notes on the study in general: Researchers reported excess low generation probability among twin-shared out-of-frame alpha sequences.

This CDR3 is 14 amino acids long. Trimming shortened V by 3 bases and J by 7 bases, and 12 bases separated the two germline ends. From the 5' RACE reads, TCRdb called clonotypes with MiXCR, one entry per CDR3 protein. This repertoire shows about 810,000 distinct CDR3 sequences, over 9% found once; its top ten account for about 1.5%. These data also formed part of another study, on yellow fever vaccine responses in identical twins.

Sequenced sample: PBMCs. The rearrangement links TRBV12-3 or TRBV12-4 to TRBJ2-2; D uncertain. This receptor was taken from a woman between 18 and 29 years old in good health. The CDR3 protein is CASSLSVVGGELFF. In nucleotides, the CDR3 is TGTGCCAGCAGTTTGAGTGTGGTCGGCGGGGAGCTGTTTTTT.